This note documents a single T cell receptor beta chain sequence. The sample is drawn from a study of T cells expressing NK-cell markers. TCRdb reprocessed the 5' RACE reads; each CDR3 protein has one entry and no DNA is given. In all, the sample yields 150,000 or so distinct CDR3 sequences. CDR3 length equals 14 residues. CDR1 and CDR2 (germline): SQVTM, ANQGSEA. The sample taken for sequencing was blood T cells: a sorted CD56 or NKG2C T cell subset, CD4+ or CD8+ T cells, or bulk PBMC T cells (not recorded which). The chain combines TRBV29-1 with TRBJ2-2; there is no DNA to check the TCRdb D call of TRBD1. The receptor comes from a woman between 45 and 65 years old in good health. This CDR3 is CSVPGGSYTGELFF.